The 26 T cell receptor beta chains in this list originate from one sample, sequenced in a study of T-cell reconstitution after alpha-beta-depleted transplantation in children. Construction of the TCRbeta library involved unique molecular identifiers. TCRdb fed the PCR reads into MiXCR, producing one record per CDR3 protein. In the table there are 670,000 or so distinct CDR3 sequences, 13% of which are singletons. The sequencing here drew on PBMCs, taken before TCRalphabeta/CD19-depleted stem cell transplant. These receptors all come from a girl aged 2-10 years with congenital amegakaryocytic thrombocytopenia, due to receive a stem cell transplant.

This clonotype appeared a few times. This rearrangement joins TRBV20-1 to TRBJ2-1; 7 nucleotides agree with TRBD2. The CDR3 spans 16 residues. CDR1 and CDR2 from the germline V gene are DFQATT and SNEGSKA (reference sequence). V gave up 4 bases and J gave up 8 bases; unmatched junction bases: 17. CDR3 DNA sequence: TGCAGTGCTAATTCAGCGGGATGGGCTACAGTGTATGAGCAGTTCTTC. Residues: CSANSAGWATVYEQFF.

The CDR3 is CASSTQGGYQETQYF. The CDR3 nucleotides read TGTGCCAGCAGCACACAGGGGGGGTACCAAGAGACCCAGTACTTC. The gene calls are TRBV11-2 and TRBJ2-5, with D possibly TRBD1 on 8 matching bases. Per the germline V gene, CDR1 is SGHAT and CDR2 is FQNNGV. Trimming pared 5 bases from V and 0 bases from J, leaving 13 bases between. This CDR3 comprises 15 residues.

This clonotype showed up just a few times. This CDR3 reads CSAREQGRYGYTF. The CDR3 DNA follows: TGCAGTGCTAGAGAGCAGGGGCGCTATGGCTACACCTTC. The rearrangement links TRBV20-1 to TRBJ1-2; possible D gene TRBD1, 6 bases. The V gene's germline CDR1 is DFQATT and CDR2 SNEGSKA (reference sequence). This CDR3 is built from 13 residues. With 0 bases removed from V and 4 bases from J, the gap between germline ends came to 9 bases.

This clonotype has more than one count but fewer than ten. This chain connects TRBV20-1 to TRBJ2-5; TRBD1 matches 8 bases. The CDR3 is 13 amino acids. CDR1 and CDR2 (germline): DFQATT, SNEGSKA (reference sequence). The trim removed 6 bases at V and 2 bases at J, leaving 5 bases unmatched. Here the CDR3 reads CSASRTGQETQYF. The DNA for the CDR3 is TGCAGTGCGAGCAGGACAGGGCAAGAGACCCAGTACTTC.

This clonotype was detected ten times or more. The chain carries TRBV20-1 and TRBJ2-3, with 9 bases lining up with TRBD1. This CDR3 region has 14 residues. Germline-derived CDR1 and CDR2 are DFQATT and SNEGSKA (reference sequence). CDR3 DNA sequence: TGCAGCGCGACCGGGACAGGGAGCACAGATACGCAGTATTTT. Translated: CSATGTGSTDTQYF.

The gene calls are TRBV7-8 and TRBJ2-1; 9 nucleotides line up with TRBD1. This CDR3 contains 15 residues. CDR1 and CDR2 (germline): SGHVS, FQNEAQ. With V trimmed by 0 bases and J by 8 bases, 5 bases remained unmatched. CDR3 in DNA: TGTGCCAGCAGCTTAGCGGGACAGGGTGTCTATGAGCAGTTCTTC. Translated: CASSLAGQGVYEQFF.

In its sample, this clonotype was seen many times. The CDR3 DNA reads TGCAGTGCTAGCCAGGGTCATGGCTACACCTTC. It encodes CSASQGHGYTF. The genes are TRBV20-1 and TRBJ1-2, with TRBD1 as a possible D gene (5 bases). CDR1 DFQATT and CDR2 SNEGSKA come from the germline V gene (reference sequence). V was shortened by 3 bases and J by 6 bases, with 8 bases between the two germline ends. This CDR3 contains 11 residues.

Comment on this clonotype: This may be a read error, as it is one base from a much larger clone. The J gene is TRBJ1-4, the V gene TRBV4-1; weak D call: TRBD1 (6 bases). The germline gives CDR1 MGHRA, CDR2 YSYEKL. The CDR3 extends over 17 amino acids. CDR3 in amino acids: CPSSLRQRAGADEKLFF. The CDR3 DNA reads TGCCCCAGCAGCCTACGACAAAGGGCAGGGGCCGATGAAAAACTGTTTTTT.

The chain links TRBV12-5 to TRBJ2-7; 10 bases agree with TRBD2. This CDR3 has 15 amino acids. After removal of 5 bases from V and 7 bases from J, the junction contained 11 bases not matched to a gene. Germline-derived CDR1 and CDR2 are LGHNT and FRNRAP. CDR3 nucleotide sequence: TGTGCTAGTGGTCCCCAACTAGCGGGATCTGGGGAGCAGTACTTC. Its translation: CASGPQLAGSGEQYF. Drawing the rest from reference TRBV12-5 and TRBJ2-7, the complete variable domain is DARVTQTPRHKVTEMGQEVTMRCQPILGHNTVFWYRQTMMQGLELLAYFRNRAPLDDSGMPKDRFSAEMPDATLATLKIQPSEPRDSAVYFCASGPQLAGSGEQYFGPGTRLTVT.

This clonotype turned up a few times. The chain recombines TRBV7-2 with TRBJ2-7; the D is unclear. V was clipped by 2 bases and J by 2 bases, with 10 bases between them. Germline loops: CDR1 SGHTA, CDR2 FQGNSA. This CDR3 has 14 amino acids. CDR3 sequence: CASSLFLSPYEQYF. The CDR3 coding sequence is TGTGCCAGCAGCTTATTTCTTTCGCCCTACGAGCAGTACTTC. The full variable domain, rest sourced from reference TRBV7-2 and TRBJ2-7, is GAGVSQSPSNKVTEKGKDVELRCDPISGHTALYWYRQSLGQGLEFLIYFQGNSAPDKSGLPSDRFSAERTGGSVSTLTIQRTQQEDSAVYLCASSLFLSPYEQYFGPGTRLTVT.

The chain couples TRBV5-1 to TRBJ2-3; 7 bases align to TRBD1. CDR1 SGHRS and CDR2 YFSETQ come from the germline V gene. The CDR3 runs to 15 residues. The trim removed 0 bases at V and 6 bases at J, leaving 7 bases unmatched. CDR3 coding DNA: TGCGCCAGCAGCTTGGCGACGCAGGGGGAGGATACGCAGTATTTT. This codes for CASSLATQGEDTQYF.

This clonotype was counted at least ten times. The genes are TRBV5-1 and TRBJ1-2; D unresolved. Trimming took 1 base from V and 2 from J, leaving 9 bases between them. Germline CDR1 is SGHRS and CDR2 is YFSETQ. The CDR3 has 14 amino acids. In nucleotides, the CDR3 is TGCGCCAGCAGCTTGAGTGACGGCAACTATGGCTACACCTTC. It translates to CASSLSDGNYGYTF.

V and J are TRBV18 and TRBJ1-3; D not certain. There are 13 residues in the CDR3. The V and J ends lost 3 bases and 4 bases respectively, with 7 bases between them. Germline CDR1 KGHSH, CDR2 LQKENI. CDR3 DNA sequence: TGTGCCAGCTCACCCAAAGACGGAAACACCATATATTTT. It specifies CASSPKDGNTIYF.

The J gene is TRBJ2-7, the V gene TRBV20-1, with 14 bases lining up with TRBD2. The trim removed 5 bases at V and 2 bases at J, leaving 8 bases unmatched. This CDR3 has 16 amino acids. The V gene's germline CDR1 is DFQATT and CDR2 SNEGSKA (reference sequence). The CDR3, as DNA: TGCAGTGCTGCCGGGACTAGCGGGAGTGGAGCCTACGAGCAGTACTTC. This translates into CSAAGTSGSGAYEQYF.

This clonotype was observed a few times. The rearrangement uses TRBV7-2 and TRBJ2-1; TRBD2 matches 13 bases. The CDR3 is made up of 15 amino acids. Unmatched junction bases numbered 7, after V lost 4 bases and J lost 10 bases. Germline-derived CDR1 and CDR2 are SGHTA and FQGNSA. The CDR3 DNA follows: TGTGCCAGCAGCTCCCGGACTAGCGGGAGTCCCGAGCAGTTCTTC. Residues: CASSSRTSGSPEQFF.

In this sample, this clonotype turned up many times. DNA of the CDR3: TGCAAGAGACAGGCAGAGCAGTACTTC. Protein: CKRQAEQYF. J is TRBJ2-7 and V is TRBV20-1; tentatively, D is TRBD1 (6 bases). In germline, CDR1 is DFQATT, CDR2 SNEGSKA (reference sequence). The CDR3 has 9 residues.

This clonotype showed up many times. This chain joins TRBV10-3 and TRBJ2-3, with 9 bases identical to TRBD2. The length of the CDR3 is 16 residues. Germline assignment: CDR1 ENHRY and CDR2 SYGVKD. V gave up 1 base and J gave up 2 bases; unmatched junction bases: 4. The CDR3 DNA reads as TGTGCCATCAGTGAGTTGGGGACTAGCCCCACAGATACGCAGTATTTT. This sequence encodes CAISELGTSPTDTQYF.

This clonotype was recorded a few times. The DNA for the CDR3 is TGCAGTGCTAGTCCTAACCCGTACCAAGAGACCCAGTACTTC. It codes for CSASPNPYQETQYF. The chain has TRBV20-1 and TRBJ2-5; D is uncertain. This CDR3 has 14 amino acids. V dropped 3 bases and J dropped 0 bases, with 11 bases sitting between them. The V gene's germline CDR1 is DFQATT and CDR2 SNEGSKA (reference sequence).

This chain links TRBV7-9 with TRBJ2-7, with D tentatively TRBD2 (5 bases). The V gene lost 5 bases and the J gene lost 3 bases, with 17 bases spanning the gap. This CDR3 is built from 15 residues. Germline V gene lookup returns CDR1 SEHNR and CDR2 FQNEAQ (reference sequence). The CDR3 protein is CASSLSAEAIYEQYF. The CDR3 DNA follows: TGTGCCAGCAGCCTCTCCGCGGAGGCGATCTACGAGCAGTACTTC.

This clonotype has a handful of counts. CDR3 in DNA: TGTGCCAGCAGTGAGCTAGCGGGAGAGCAGTACTTC. Translated: CASSELAGEQYF. The chain combines TRBV25-1 with TRBJ2-7, with TRBD2 identical over 9 bases. The germline gives CDR1 MGHDK, CDR2 SYGVNS. Unmatched junction bases numbered 1, after V lost 3 bases and J lost 7 bases. The CDR3 is 12 amino acids.

This clonotype showed up just a few times. This chain links TRBV12-3 or TRBV12-4 with TRBJ1-5; perhaps TRBD1 as D (5 bases). The V gene lost 8 bases and the J gene lost 7 bases, with 12 bases spanning the gap. The CDR3 has 12 residues. CDR3 region: CASRRENQPQHF. The CDR3 DNA reads TGTGCCAGCCGCAGGGAAAACCAGCCCCAGCATTTT.

This chain links TRBV13 with TRBJ2-5; 7 bases match TRBD2. This CDR3 has 15 amino acids. The V segment lost 3 bases and the J segment 1 base; nucleotides outside the gene matches: 5. CDR1 PRHDT and CDR2 FYEKMQ come from the germline V gene (reference sequence). DNA of the CDR3: TGTGCCAGCAGCTTCGGAGCGGGACCCCAAGAGACCCAGTACTTC. Protein: CASSFGAGPQETQYF. The full variable domain, in which reference TRBV13 and TRBJ2-5 provide the parts outside the CDR3, is AAGVIQSPRHLIKEKRETATLKCYPIPRHDTVYWYQQGPGQDPQFLISFYEKMQSDKGSIPDRFSAQQFSDYHSELNMSSLELGDSALYFCASSFGAGPQETQYFGPGTRLLVL.

This clonotype showed up many times. The chain couples TRBV12-3 or TRBV12-4 to TRBJ2-3, with D possibly TRBD1 on 6 matching bases. There are 14 residues in the CDR3. The V end was cut by 3 bases, the J end by 4 bases, with 11 bases between. CDR3 sequence (DNA): TGTGCCAGCAGTTTCTCCAGGGGATCAGATACGCAGTATTTT. It is translated as CASSFSRGSDTQYF.

The V call is TRBV5-5, the J call TRBJ2-1; tentatively, D is TRBD2 (5 bases). This CDR3 contains 16 residues. Trimming pared 1 base from V and 5 bases from J, leaving 16 bases between. Germline CDR1 SGHKS, CDR2 YYEKEE (reference sequence). In DNA, the CDR3 is TGTGCCAGCAGCTTGAGAGGAGGCTCGTCTAACAATGAGCAGTTCTTC. Protein sequence: CASSLRGGSSNNEQFF.

This chain links TRBV7-8 with TRBJ1-1, with 8 bases identical to TRBD1. The CDR3 sequence is 14 residues long. The ends lost 5 bases at V and 5 bases at J; junction bases unmatched: 7. Germline CDR1 SGHVS, CDR2 FQNEAQ. The CDR3 here is CASSANRGGTEAFF. For the CDR3, the DNA is TGTGCCAGCAGCGCTAACAGGGGGGGGACTGAAGCTTTCTTT. Full variable domain (outside the CDR3, taken from reference TRBV7-8 and TRBJ1-1): GAGVSQSPRYKVAKRGQDVALRCDPISGHVSLFWYQQALGQGPEFLTYFQNEAQLDKSGLPSDRFFAERPEGSVSTLKIQRTQQEDSAVYLCASSANRGGTEAFFGQGTRLTVV.

This clonotype was observed at least ten times. This sequence joins TRBV3-1 and TRBJ1-1; no reliable D call. V was cut by 0 bases and J by 6 bases, with 8 bases left in between. This CDR3 is built from 13 residues. Germline-derived CDR1 and CDR2 are LGHDT and YNNKEL (reference sequence). In DNA, the CDR3 is TGTGCCAGCAGCCAAGATGAGGCAGCTGAAGCTTTCTTT. Translation gives CASSQDEAAEAFF.